The 31 T cell receptor beta chains below were found in one sample sequenced in a study of shared clonotypes between healthy human individuals. The repertoire was sequenced with immunoSEQ multiplex PCR; TCRdb's copy has only in-frame clones and lacks some. The table includes hundreds of thousands of clones, over 60% detected once. Input material: PBMCs. The receptors come from a woman between 40 and 55 years old in good health. Some clones in this sample may be carry-over from other donors' samples.

This clone came up once. V gene TRBV18 combines with J gene TRBJ2-7, with D possibly matching TRBD2 (6 bases). V lost 1 base and J 3 bases, leaving 13 bases between the germline ends. CDR3 length: 15 residues. Per germline, CDR1 KGHSH and CDR2 LQKENI. The DNA of the CDR3 is TGTGCCAGCTCACCACTTGCGGGATCAGTCTACGAGCAGTACTTC. It codes for CASSPLAGSVYEQYF.

The gene calls are TRBV2 and TRBJ1-1; D is ambiguous. The CDR3 covers 13 residues. V lost 7 bases, J lost 3 bases, and 12 bases lay in between. Germline V gene lookup returns CDR1 SNHLY and CDR2 FYNNEI. Here the CDR3 reads CASNTWRDTEAFF. The CDR3 DNA reads TGTGCCAGCAACACCTGGAGGGACACTGAAGCTTTCTTT.

The chain recombines TRBV18 with TRBJ2-7, with a weak D call TRBD1 (6 bases). The germline V and J ends were trimmed by 2 bases and 4 bases, with 12 bases remaining between them. Germline lookup yields CDR1 KGHSH and CDR2 LQKENI. This CDR3 is 14 amino acids long. The CDR3 region has the DNA TGTGCCAGCTCACCAGCGACAGGTTGGTACGAGCAGTACTTC. This sequence encodes CASSPATGWYEQYF.

V usage is TRBV5-8 and J usage is TRBJ2-3, with unresolved D. V gave up 0 bases and J gave up 2 bases, with 13 bases separating them. This CDR3 is built from 16 residues. Germline CDR1 reads SGHTS; CDR2 reads YDEGEE. This CDR3 reads CASSLAKESATDTQYF. CDR3 nucleotides: TGTGCCAGCAGCTTGGCCAAAGAATCAGCCACAGATACGCAGTATTTT.

This clone was observed at least ten times. The chain has TRBV7-9 and TRBJ1-2, with D perhaps TRBD1 (6 bases). This CDR3 contains 13 residues. Per the germline V gene, CDR1 is SEHNR and CDR2 is FQNEAQ (reference sequence). V dropped 1 base and J dropped 8 bases, with 11 bases sitting between them. This CDR3 is CASSLDTGSGYTF. The CDR3 nucleotides are TGTGCCAGCAGCTTAGACACAGGGTCCGGCTACACCTTC. Filled out from reference TRBV7-9 and TRBJ1-2, the complete variable domain reads DTGVSQNPRHKITKRGQNVTFRCDPISEHNRLYWYRQTLGQGPEFLTYFQNEAQLEKSRLLSDRFSAERPKGSFSTLEIQRTEQGDSAMYLCASSLDTGSGYTFGSGTRLTVV.

This chain joins TRBV7-2 and TRBJ1-1; TRBD1 might be the D (5 bases). The V gene lost 5 bases and the J gene lost 7 bases, with 14 bases spanning the gap. This CDR3 is 13 amino acids long. Germline V gene sequence: CDR1 SGHTA, CDR2 FQGNSA. CDR3 amino acids: CASSPHRRGEAFF. CDR3 nucleotides: TGTGCCAGCAGCCCCCACAGGAGGGGTGAAGCTTTCTTT. The full variable domain, completed using reference TRBV7-2 and TRBJ1-1, is GAGVSQSPSNKVTEKGKDVELRCDPISGHTALYWYRQSLGQGLEFLIYFQGNSAPDKSGLPSDRFSAERTGGSVSTLTIQRTQQEDSAVYLCASSPHRRGEAFFGQGTRLTVV.

As concerns this clone: The germline gene is not matched at one end of the junction; a read error may be the cause. The rearrangement links TRBV30 to TRBJ2-1, with a possible D match to TRBD2 (6 bases). In germline, CDR1 is GTSNPN, CDR2 SVGIG (reference sequence). The CDR3 spans 15 residues. The CDR3 coding sequence is TGTGCCCGGAGTCGGGGCGGGAACACCTACAATGAGCAGTTCTTC. It yields the protein CARSRGGNTYNEQFF.

At least ten counts were recorded for this clone. This chain joins TRBV2 and TRBJ1-2, with 7 bases lining up with TRBD1. The V and J ends lost 6 bases and 6 bases, in that order; junction bases with no gene match: 10. Germline CDR1 and CDR2: SNHLY and FYNNEI. CDR3 length: 14 amino acids. CDR3 region: CASRAGTEKDGYTF. DNA for the CDR3: TGTGCCAGCAGAGCCGGGACAGAAAAAGATGGCTACACCTTC.

The chain has TRBV28 and TRBJ2-4; D perhaps matches TRBD2 (6 bases). CDR1 is MDHEN, CDR2 SYDVKM, per germline. The CDR3 spans 15 residues. Trimming removed 5 bases from V and 1 base from J, with 12 bases in between. CDR3 region: CASSLRRVAKNIQYF. For the CDR3, the DNA is TGTGCCAGCAGTCTCCGGAGGGTGGCCAAAAACATTCAGTACTTC. The variable domain in full, completed from reference TRBV28 and TRBJ2-4, reads DVKVTQSSRYLVKRTGEKVFLECVQDMDHENMFWYRQDPGLGLRLIYFSYDVKMKEKGDIPEGYSVSREKKERFSLILESASTNQTSMYLCASSLRRVAKNIQYFGAGTRLSVL.

The chain joins TRBV2 to TRBJ2-3; D is unresolved. Germline V gives CDR1 SNHLY, CDR2 FYNNEI. The CDR3 covers 11 residues. Trimming removed 8 bases at V and 7 bases at J, with 10 bases between. The CDR3 region is CASGLAYTQYF. The DNA of the CDR3 is TGTGCCAGCGGTTTAGCTTATACGCAGTATTTT.

The chain uses TRBV5-1 and TRBJ1-2; TRBD1 aligns across 9 bases. The trim removed 3 bases at V and 2 bases at J, leaving 2 bases unmatched. Germline lookup yields CDR1 SGHRS and CDR2 YFSETQ. The CDR3 has 14 amino acids. The CDR3 region is CASSYGQGNYGYTF. The CDR3 DNA sequence: TGCGCCAGCAGCTACGGACAGGGGAACTATGGCTACACCTTC. Using reference TRBV5-1 and TRBJ1-2 for the parts outside the CDR3, the full variable domain is KAGVTQTPRYLIKTRGQQVTLSCSPISGHRSVSWYQQTPGQGLQFLFEYFSETQRNKGNFPGRFSGRQFSNSRSEMNVSTLELGDSALYLCASSYGQGNYGYTFGSGTRLTVV.

The V gene is TRBV28, the J gene TRBJ2-5, with TRBD1 identical over 8 bases. Trimming took 5 bases from V and 7 from J; bases not matched to a gene: 21. Germline assignment: CDR1 MDHEN and CDR2 SYDVKM. The CDR3 has 18 residues. The CDR3 sequence is CASSHRQGLGPLAGTQYF. As DNA, the CDR3 is TGTGCCAGCAGTCACAGACAGGGGTTAGGTCCGCTTGCAGGGACCCAGTACTTC. The full variable domain, in which reference TRBV28 and TRBJ2-5 provide the parts outside the CDR3, is DVKVTQSSRYLVKRTGEKVFLECVQDMDHENMFWYRQDPGLGLRLIYFSYDVKMKEKGDIPEGYSVSREKKERFSLILESASTNQTSMYLCASSHRQGLGPLAGTQYFGPGTRLLVL.

This clone was seen a handful of times. The V and J genes are TRBV11-2 and TRBJ2-7, with a possible D match to TRBD1 (6 bases). Germline CDR1 and CDR2: SGHAT and FQNNGV. This CDR3 has 13 residues. Deletions cut 7 bases from V and 0 bases from J, with 10 bases between. CDR3 bases: TGTGCCAGCAACCAGGGGTCCTCCTACGAGCAGTACTTC. This translates into CASNQGSSYEQYF.

A note on this clone: One end of the junction does not line up with germline, which may come from a read error. The rearrangement links TRBV10-2 to TRBJ2-6; either TRBD1 or TRBD2 may supply D (5 bases each). CDR3 length: 13 amino acids. Germline V gene sequence: CDR1 WSHSY, CDR2 SAAADI. CDR3 amino acids: CGTGASGANVLTF. CDR3 sequence (DNA): TGTGGGACCGGGGCCTCTGGGGCCAACGTCCTGACTTTC.

The table lists this clone with a few counts. The chain couples TRBV6-5 to TRBJ1-3; D unclear. The V gene's germline CDR1 is MNHEY and CDR2 SVGAGI. There are 16 residues in the CDR3. V was trimmed by 0 bases and J by 2 bases, leaving 11 bases between them. The CDR3 sequence is CASSYSADFPGNTIYF. CDR3 nucleotides: TGTGCCAGCAGTTACTCCGCGGATTTTCCTGGAAACACCATATATTTT.

V and J are TRBV6-6 and TRBJ2-7; D is uncertain. V lost 0 bases and J 0 bases, leaving 12 bases between the germline ends. The CDR3 has 16 amino acids. The germline V gene encodes CDR1 MNHNY and CDR2 SVGAGI (reference sequence). CDR3 DNA: TGTGCCAGCAGTTACTCGAGAGCCTCAGGCTCCTACGAGCAGTACTTC. It encodes CASSYSRASGSYEQYF.

The chain has TRBV30 and TRBJ1-4; 9 positions match TRBD1. Germline CDR1 is GTSNPN and CDR2 is SVGIG (reference sequence). The CDR3 has 16 amino acids. The junction had 8 bases not matched to a gene; V was cut back by 3 bases and J by 3 bases. CDR3 in DNA: TGTGCCTGGAGGGACCACAGGGGGCTGTCTAATGAAAAACTGTTTTTT. Amino acid sequence: CAWRDHRGLSNEKLFF.

V usage is TRBV7-2 and J usage is TRBJ2-1; 9 bases agree with TRBD2. Germline loops: CDR1 SGHTA, CDR2 FQGNSA. The CDR3 is made up of 16 amino acids. V lost 4 bases to trimming and J lost 6 bases; unmatched junction nucleotides: 10. CDR3 region: CASSSRGLSGSNEQFF. CDR3 in DNA: TGTGCCAGCAGCTCAAGGGGACTTAGCGGGAGCAATGAGCAGTTCTTC.

The chain links TRBV11-2 to TRBJ2-5; D is undetermined. V lost 5 bases to trimming and J lost 2 bases, with 3 bases between them. The CDR3 totals 11 residues. Germline values: CDR1 SGHAT, CDR2 FQNNGV. CDR3: CASSQQETQYF. CDR3 DNA: TGTGCCAGCAGCCAACAAGAGACCCAGTACTTC. Looking up the rest from reference TRBV11-2 and TRBJ2-5 gives the full variable domain: EAGVAQSPRYKIIEKRQSVAFWCNPISGHATLYWYQQILGQGPKLLIQFQNNGVVDDSQLPKDRFSAERLKGVDSTLKIQPAKLEDSAVYLCASSQQETQYFGPGTRLLVL.

A remark on this clone: It is likely a read error: a sequence one base away is far more abundant. This chain uses TRBV5-1 with TRBJ2-7; the D gene is possibly TRBD2 (6 bases). The CDR3 has 13 residues. Germline V gives CDR1 SGHRS, CDR2 YFSETQ. The CDR3 is CASMLRGGYEQHF. CDR3 DNA: TGCGCCAGCATGCTGCGGGGTGGCTACGAGCAGCACTTC.

This chain links TRBV18 with TRBJ2-1, with TRBD2 identical over 9 bases. The CDR3 is made up of 18 amino acids. Losses at the gene ends were 2 bases for V and 7 bases for J; bases not matched to a gene: 15. Germline CDR1 KGHSH, CDR2 LQKENI. The CDR3 sequence is CASSPGPHAGGPSNEQFF. The CDR3 DNA is TGTGCCAGCTCACCAGGTCCCCATGCGGGAGGGCCCTCAAATGAGCAGTTCTTC.

This chain connects TRBV29-1 to TRBJ2-2, with 10 bases identical to TRBD2. Germline values: CDR1 SQVTM, CDR2 ANQGSEA. V gave up 4 bases and J gave up 4 bases; unmatched junction bases: 0. The CDR3 has 13 amino acids. CDR3 sequence: CSVVAGGTGELFF. The CDR3 DNA reads as TGCAGCGTTGTAGCGGGAGGCACCGGGGAGCTGTTTTTT.

V usage is TRBV7-3 and J usage is TRBJ1-1, with unresolved D. Germline V gene lookup returns CDR1 SGHTA and CDR2 FQGTGA. CDR3 length: 13 residues. Trimming left V 2 bases short and J 2 bases short, with 6 bases between. Here the CDR3 DNA reads TGTGCCAGCAGCTTACGGGGAAACACTGAAGCTTTCTTT. Its protein is CASSLRGNTEAFF.

In the case of this clone: Other DNA sequences in the same sample also yield this CDR3. This sequence joins TRBV7-9 and TRBJ2-7, with unresolved D. Germline lookup yields CDR1 SEHNR and CDR2 FQNEAQ (reference sequence). This CDR3 contains 14 residues. Trimming left V 1 base short and J 1 base short, with 8 bases between. CDR3 nucleotides: TGTGCCAGCAGCTTAGGGCCGGGTTCCTACGAGCAGTACTTC. This translates into CASSLGPGSYEQYF.

The V and J genes are TRBV2 and TRBJ2-5; tentatively, D is TRBD2 (6 bases). The CDR3 loop spans 12 amino acids. V was cut by 8 bases and J by 5 bases, with 12 bases left in between. Germline CDR1 reads SNHLY; CDR2 reads FYNNEI. This CDR3 reads CASATSAETQYF. In nucleotides, the CDR3 is TGTGCCAGCGCGACTAGTGCCGAGACCCAGTACTTC.

The chain uses TRBV19 and TRBJ2-1; TRBD1 matches 8 bases. CDR1 is LNHDA, CDR2 SQIVND, per germline (reference sequence). V gave up 5 bases and J gave up 10 bases; unmatched junction bases: 7. The CDR3 is made up of 13 amino acids. The DNA for the CDR3 is TGTGCCAGTAGTCACCGACAGGGGAGGGAGCAGTTCTTC. It is translated as CASSHRQGREQFF.

The chain recombines TRBV9 with TRBJ1-1; possible D gene TRBD1, 5 bases. Germline CDR1 reads SGDLS; CDR2 reads YYNGEE. The CDR3 is made up of 14 amino acids. The V and J ends lost 7 bases and 0 bases respectively, with 13 bases between them. The CDR3 here is CASSLEGLNTEAFF. The CDR3, as DNA: TGTGCCAGCTCCCTGGAGGGGCTGAACACTGAAGCTTTCTTT.

The chain uses TRBV5-5 and TRBJ1-3; D gene ambiguous. Germline CDR1 is SGHKS and CDR2 is YYEKEE (reference sequence). CDR3 length equals 16 residues. Trimming removed 4 bases from V and 0 bases from J, with 14 bases in between. In DNA form, the CDR3 reads TGTGCCAGCAGCCCCCGGGCCGATACCTCTGGAAACACCATATATTTT. Translation: CASSPRADTSGNTIYF.

The chain uses TRBV14 and TRBJ2-2; 7 nucleotides line up with TRBD2. The ends lost 3 bases at V and 0 bases at J; junction bases unmatched: 1. Germline assignment: CDR1 SGHDN and CDR2 FVKESK. This CDR3 region has 15 residues. This CDR3 reads CASSQGLTNTGELFF. CDR3 in DNA: TGTGCCAGCAGCCAGGGACTAACGAACACCGGGGAGCTGTTTTTT.

Here the CDR3 reads CASSPDLGSLVANEKLFF. CDR3 DNA sequence: TGTGCCAGCAGTCCCGACCTGGGATCCCTGGTAGCTAATGAAAAACTGTTTTTT. This rearrangement joins TRBV27 to TRBJ1-4; D gene uncertain. This CDR3 is 18 amino acids long. Between the trimmed V and J ends, which lost 5 bases and 3 bases, there was a span of 22 bases. Germline V gives CDR1 MNHEY, CDR2 SMNVEV (reference sequence).

V gene TRBV7-2 combines with J gene TRBJ2-5, with unresolved D. V lost 0 bases and J 5 bases, leaving 7 bases between the germline ends. The CDR3 has 13 residues. Germline V gene lookup returns CDR1 SGHTA and CDR2 FQGNSA. CDR3 residues: CASSLAPSETQYF. CDR3 nucleotide sequence: TGTGCCAGCAGCTTAGCTCCGTCCGAGACCCAGTACTTC.